This entry describes one T cell receptor beta chain. This receptor's antigen is unknown. Base qualities are not recorded, but no much larger clone differs from it by a single base. The sample belongs to a study of T cell changes during pregnancy in multiple sclerosis (dated by TCRdb to about 2019). For the study in its entirety: The study looked at changes in the T cell repertoire across pregnancy in women with multiple sclerosis.

Measured from the cysteine to the phenylalanine, the CDR3 is 16 residues long. Kept here is only the CDR3 DNA, which spans 48 bases and is read in frame from base 1. V lost 0 bases and J lost 1 base; the stretch between them is 12 bases long. The germline V gene sets CDR1 to MNHNS and CDR2 to SASEGT. Libraries were made using the immunoSEQ multiplex PCR assay. What TCRdb holds here is the immuneACCESS table cut down to in-frame rearrangements. Part of the clones is not present; checked against another copy, under half of the missing clones reflect an unresolved V gene, and the others are unexplained. In this sample the table shows 65,000 to 85,000 clones, nearly 95% of which occur a single time. Together, the top ten hold roughly 0.29% of the sample.

The sequenced sample was CD4+ T cells from peripheral blood mononuclear cells, obtained after pregnancy. This clonotype originated in a female donor with multiple sclerosis, enrolled in a pregnancy study. The rearranged segments are TRBV6-1 and TRBJ1-1, with a weak D call of TRBD1 (6 bases match). The DNA sequence is as follows: TGTGCCAGCAGTGAAGCCGTGGCAGGGGCGAACACTGAAGCTTTCTTT. Its amino acids are CASSEAVAGANTEAFF.